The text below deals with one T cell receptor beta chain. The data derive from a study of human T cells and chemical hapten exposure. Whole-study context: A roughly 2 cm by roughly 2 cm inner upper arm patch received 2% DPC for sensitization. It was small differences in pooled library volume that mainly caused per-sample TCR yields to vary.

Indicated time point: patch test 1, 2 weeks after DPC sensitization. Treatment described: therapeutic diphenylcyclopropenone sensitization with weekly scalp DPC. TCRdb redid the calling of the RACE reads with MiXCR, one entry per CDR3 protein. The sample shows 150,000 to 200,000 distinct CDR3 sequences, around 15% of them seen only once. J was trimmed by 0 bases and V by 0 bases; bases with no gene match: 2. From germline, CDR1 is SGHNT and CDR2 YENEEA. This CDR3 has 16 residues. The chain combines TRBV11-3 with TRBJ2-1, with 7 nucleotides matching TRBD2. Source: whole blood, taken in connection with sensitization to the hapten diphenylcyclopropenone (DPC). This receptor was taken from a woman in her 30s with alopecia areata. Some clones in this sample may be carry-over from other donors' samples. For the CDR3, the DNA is TGTGCCAGCAGCTTAGACGGCGGGAGCTCCTACAATGAGCAGTTCTTC. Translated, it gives CASSLDGGSSYNEQFF.